The 17 T cell receptor beta chains below all came from one sample that was sequenced in a study of blood T cell repertoires in COVID-19. Method: immunoSEQ multiplex PCR; TCRdb's copy keeps in-frame clones and lacks some. The repertoire holds 100,000 or so clones, more than 75% seen once, with 9.5% to 15% in the top ten. Sequenced material: peripheral blood. The receptor set was obtained from a human donor in a cohort sampled during active COVID-19.

This clone was counted between two and nine times. J is TRBJ2-1 and V is TRBV30; TRBD2 matches at 11 bases. Germline V gene data show CDR1 as GTSNPN and CDR2 as SVGIG (reference sequence). This CDR3 contains 14 residues. V lost 4 bases, J lost 15 bases, and 14 bases stayed unmatched. The CDR3 DNA reads as TGTGCCTGGAAGGTAGCGGGAGGGCCCCCTGCCCCGTTCTTC. This gives the protein CAWKVAGGPPAPFF.

The V gene is TRBV2, the J gene TRBJ2-7, with TRBD1 matching 9 bases. Germline values: CDR1 SNHLY, CDR2 FYNNEI. V lost 6 bases, J lost 1 base, and 7 bases stayed unmatched. The CDR3 contains 15 residues. The CDR3 is CASRVDRGGSYEQYF. CDR3 coding DNA: TGTGCCAGCAGGGTGGACAGGGGAGGGTCCTACGAGCAGTACTTC.

The chain links TRBV7-2 to TRBJ2-5; 8 bases align to TRBD1. The CDR3 has 13 residues. V was clipped by 8 bases and J by 5 bases; unmatched bases: 7. The germline CDR1 and CDR2 sequences are SGHTA and FQGNSA. The CDR3 coding sequence is TGTGCCAGCGGCCCAAGGACAGGGGAGACCCAGTACTTC. Its protein product is CASGPRTGETQYF.

The J gene is TRBJ2-5, the V gene TRBV6-4, with TRBD2 identical over 8 bases. Germline trimming cut 6 bases from V and 3 bases from J; bases unmatched to any gene: 9. The CDR3 is made up of 15 amino acids. Germline CDR1 is MRHNA and CDR2 is SNTAGT. The CDR3 DNA follows: TGTGCCAGCAGAGGGACTAGGAGCAAAAAAGAGACCCAGTACTTC. This sequence encodes CASRGTRSKKETQYF.

The chain links TRBV5-1 to TRBJ2-5, with 13 bases that match TRBD2. The CDR3 is 16 amino acids. CDR1 SGHRS and CDR2 YFSETQ come from the germline V gene. V was clipped by 5 bases and J by 2 bases; unmatched bases: 6. The CDR3 sequence is CASSPGLAGDQETQYF. The CDR3 nucleotides read TGCGCCAGCAGTCCCGGACTAGCGGGGGATCAAGAGACCCAGTACTTC. The variable domain in full, with the rest retrieved from reference TRBV5-1 and TRBJ2-5, is KAGVTQTPRYLIKTRGQQVTLSCSPISGHRSVSWYQQTPGQGLQFLFEYFSETQRNKGNFPGRFSGRQFSNSRSEMNVSTLELGDSALYLCASSPGLAGDQETQYFGPGTRLLVL.

V gene TRBV6-5 combines with J gene TRBJ1-1; maybe TRBD1 (5 bases). Germline CDR1 reads MNHEY; CDR2 reads SVGAGI. CDR3 length equals 10 residues. Trimming took 8 bases from V and 8 from J, leaving 9 bases between them. The CDR3, as DNA: TGTGCCAGCGGTCGGACAGAAGCTTTCTTT. Amino acid sequence: CASGRTEAFF.

The rearrangement joins TRBV7-2 to TRBJ2-1, with TRBD2 identical over 10 bases. CDR1 is SGHTA and CDR2 is FQGNSA in the germline V gene. This CDR3 has 16 amino acids. The V segment lost 1 base and the J segment 7 bases; nucleotides outside the gene matches: 7. CDR3 DNA: TGTGCCAGCAGCTTAGAACCAGCGGGAGGGCAAAATGAGCAGTTCTTC. Encoded protein: CASSLEPAGGQNEQFF.

The J gene is TRBJ2-3, the V gene TRBV4-2; tentative D call: TRBD2 (5 bases). This CDR3 contains 14 residues. Germline assignment: CDR1 LGHNA and CDR2 YNFKEQ. V shed 3 bases and J shed 6 bases, with 13 bases lying between them. The CDR3: CASSQGRRGDTQYF. For the CDR3, the DNA is TGTGCCAGCAGCCAGGGCCGTCGAGGGGATACGCAGTATTTT.

The V call is TRBV7-9, the J call TRBJ1-1; D is uncertain. The ends were cut back, 1 base at V and 6 bases at J, with 9 bases in the middle. Germline V gives CDR1 SEHNR, CDR2 FQNEAQ (reference sequence). This CDR3 is built from 13 residues. DNA for the CDR3: TGTGCCAGCAGCTTAGAAAGCGTATCTGAAGCTTTCTTT. Encoded protein: CASSLESVSEAFF.

The rearrangement uses TRBV7-9 and TRBJ1-5; 7 nucleotides line up with TRBD1. J was trimmed by 2 bases and V by 2 bases; bases with no gene match: 3. The CDR3 sequence is 15 residues long. Germline V gene sequence: CDR1 SEHNR, CDR2 FQNEAQ (reference sequence). This CDR3 reads CASSLLGQGNQPQHF. CDR3 bases: TGTGCCAGCAGCTTACTTGGACAGGGCAATCAGCCCCAGCATTTT.

The chain links TRBV30 to TRBJ1-2; 8 bases align to TRBD1. The CDR3 consists of 15 residues. The germline V gene has CDR1 GTSNPN and CDR2 SVGIG (reference sequence). The junction had 8 bases not matched to a gene; V was cut back by 3 bases and J by 2 bases. The CDR3 loop reads CAWSTRQGTNYGYTF. As DNA, the CDR3 is TGTGCCTGGAGCACCAGACAGGGGACCAACTATGGCTACACCTTC.

The V and J genes are TRBV10-2 and TRBJ2-7; 11 positions agree with TRBD2. Germline lookup yields CDR1 WSHSY and CDR2 SAAADI. The V gene end was trimmed by 6 bases and the J gene end by 2 bases; junction bases not matched to a gene: 9. There are 16 residues in the CDR3. The CDR3 DNA reads as TGCGCCAGCAGCCGACCGCCGACTAGCGGGGCCTACGAGCAGTACTTC. Translated, it gives CASSRPPTSGAYEQYF.

The rearrangement joins TRBV19 to TRBJ1-1; maybe TRBD1 (5 bases). From germline, CDR1 is LNHDA and CDR2 SQIVND (reference sequence). This CDR3 spans 12 amino acids. V was cut by 6 bases and J by 10 bases, with 15 bases left in between. The CDR3 region is CASRTPVGPAFF. In DNA form, the CDR3 reads TGTGCCAGTAGAACCCCGGTGGGGCCAGCTTTCTTT.

The chain carries TRBV2 and TRBJ2-2, with 11 bases that match TRBD2. V shed 4 bases, J shed 7 bases, and the junction held 8 bases outside the gene matches. The germline CDR1 and CDR2 sequences are SNHLY and FYNNEI. The CDR3 is made up of 16 amino acids. Here the CDR3 reads CASSVTSGSGSGELFF. The CDR3 DNA is TGTGCCAGCAGTGTAACTAGCGGGAGTGGTAGCGGGGAGCTGTTTTTT.

This chain connects TRBV10-1 to TRBJ2-1, with 9 nucleotides matching TRBD2. The germline CDR1 and CDR2 sequences are WNHNN and SYGVQD (reference sequence). With 4 bases clipped from V and 9 bases from J, the junction kept 10 bases outside the gene matches. The CDR3 length is 15 residues. CDR3 bases: TGCGCCAGCAGTGCTCGGCGGGAGGGCCTGAGTGAGCAGTTCTTC. Its translation: CASSARREGLSEQFF.

The V and J genes are TRBV3-1 (or the pseudogene TRBV3-2) and TRBJ2-1; D is unresolved. Trimming pared 0 bases from V and 0 bases from J, leaving 6 bases between. CDR1 is LGHDT and CDR2 is YNNKEL in the germline V gene (reference sequence). The CDR3 is made up of 15 amino acids. CDR3: CASSQDASSYNEQFF. In DNA, the CDR3 is TGTGCCAGCAGCCAAGACGCGAGCTCCTACAATGAGCAGTTCTTC.

The genes are TRBV6-5 and TRBJ1-4; 10 bases match TRBD1. V was clipped by 10 bases and J by 4 bases; unmatched bases: 9. The CDR3 has 15 amino acids. Germline-derived CDR1 and CDR2 are MNHEY and SVGAGI. CDR3 coding DNA: TGTGCCACGTCGCGGACAGGGGGGAGTAATGAAAAACTGTTTTTT. This codes for CATSRTGGSNEKLFF.